These 25 T cell receptor beta chains were all obtained from the same sample, sequenced in a study of shared clonotypes between healthy human individuals. Using immunoSEQ multiplex PCR, the repertoire was profiled, and TCRdb retains in-frame clones only, with some absent. Counted here are some 680,000 clones, less than 80% occurring once; the ten biggest clones make up about 1.8%. The specimen sequenced was memory CD4+ T cells sorted from blood. Subset defined: CD45RA-negative fraction. The receptors stem from a woman aged 30 to 39 in good health.

The gene calls are TRBV19 and TRBJ2-5; TRBD1 or TRBD2 may be the D gene (5 bases each). The germline V and J ends were trimmed by 7 bases and 1 base, with 13 bases remaining between them. This CDR3 comprises 14 residues. Germline CDR1 LNHDA, CDR2 SQIVND (reference sequence). The CDR3 reads CASTRHGAQETQYF. The CDR3 coding sequence is TGTGCCAGTACCCGCCACGGGGCCCAAGAGACCCAGTACTTC. Supplemented by reference TRBV19 and TRBJ2-5, the full variable domain reads DGGITQSPKYLFRKEGQNVTLSCEQNLNHDAMYWYRQDPGQGLRLIYYSQIVNDFQKGDIAEGYSVSREKKESFPLTVTSAQKNPTAFYLCASTRHGAQETQYFGPGTRLLVL.

The V gene is TRBV7-2, the J gene TRBJ1-4, with a weak D call TRBD1 (6 bases). V lost 5 bases to trimming and J lost 11 bases, with 15 bases between them. The CDR3 consists of 13 residues. From germline, CDR1 is SGHTA and CDR2 FQGNSA. This chain's CDR3 is CASSRGLGRKLFF. The CDR3 region has the DNA TGTGCCAGCAGCCGGGGGCTGGGGCGCAAACTGTTTTTT.

This clone was counted a few times. The chain is built from TRBV27 and TRBJ1-2; maybe TRBD1 (5 bases). Germline V gene data show CDR1 as MNHEY and CDR2 as SMNVEV (reference sequence). The CDR3 contains 13 residues. Trimming pared 5 bases from V and 8 bases from J, leaving 15 bases between. CDR3 residues: CASSRVSGNGYTF. The CDR3 DNA reads TGTGCCAGCAGTCGAGTATCAGGGAACGGCTACACCTTC.

V is TRBV5-4 and J is TRBJ2-3; 7 positions agree with TRBD2. The CDR3 covers 17 residues. V lost 4 bases, J lost 1 base, and 12 bases stayed unmatched. Germline V lookup: CDR1 SGHNT, CDR2 YYREEE (reference sequence). In DNA, the CDR3 is TGTGCCAGCAGCCGCGGGTGGCGACGGGAGGGCACAGATACGCAGTATTTT. Protein sequence: CASSRGWRREGTDTQYF.

This clone has only one observation. J is TRBJ2-7 and V is TRBV11-2, with TRBD1 identical over 10 bases. V gave up 1 base and J gave up 4 bases; unmatched junction bases: 7. The CDR3 contains 16 residues. The germline gives CDR1 SGHAT, CDR2 FQNNGV. The CDR3 loop reads CASSLGSGTGAYEQYF. The CDR3 DNA follows: TGTGCCAGCAGCTTAGGATCCGGGACAGGGGCTTACGAGCAGTACTTC.

The chain uses TRBV10-1 and TRBJ2-1; D ambiguous. CDR1 is WNHNN, CDR2 SYGVQD, per germline (reference sequence). The CDR3 runs to 13 residues. V was trimmed by 10 bases and J by 3 bases, leaving 13 bases between them. DNA of the CDR3: TGCGCCAACAACCGGTGGGACTACAATGAGCAGTTCTTC. Translating it yields CANNRWDYNEQFF.

V is TRBV7-9 and J is TRBJ2-5, with a tentative D call TRBD2 (5 bases). The J call is in doubt because the DNA end fits TRBJ2-7 better. From germline, CDR1 is SEHNR and CDR2 FQNEAQ (reference sequence). This CDR3 region has 12 residues. CDR3 residues: CASSSTGYEQYF. The DNA of the CDR3 is TGTGCCAGCAGCTCTACGGGGTACGAGCAGTACTTC.

V and J are TRBV27 and TRBJ1-2; possibly TRBD1 for D (5 bases). This CDR3 is built from 17 residues. Trimming left V 6 bases short and J 4 bases short, with 24 bases between. Germline-derived CDR1 and CDR2 are MNHEY and SMNVEV (reference sequence). CDR3 amino acids: CASRSNSGTRRSYGYTF. In DNA, the CDR3 is TGTGCCAGCAGATCAAATTCCGGGACCCGGAGGAGCTATGGCTACACCTTC.

The V gene is TRBV5-1, the J gene TRBJ2-5; 7 nucleotides agree with TRBD2. The CDR3 consists of 14 residues. After removal of 1 base from V and 5 bases from J, the junction contained 5 bases not matched to a gene. CDR1 SGHRS and CDR2 YFSETQ come from the germline V gene. CDR3 loop: CASSLTSGVETQYF. Written as DNA, the CDR3 is TGCGCCAGCAGCTTGACCAGCGGGGTTGAGACCCAGTACTTC.

This clone showed up just once. V usage is TRBV7-3 and J usage is TRBJ2-1, with a weak D call TRBD2 (5 bases). CDR1 SGHTA and CDR2 FQGTGA come from the germline V gene. Trimming removed 8 bases from V and 2 bases from J, with 10 bases in between. This CDR3 has 13 residues. The CDR3: CASGRAPYNEQFF. The DNA for the CDR3 is TGTGCCAGCGGGCGGGCCCCCTACAATGAGCAGTTCTTC.

This clone was detected only a few times. The V gene is TRBV6-1, the J gene TRBJ1-1; 10 bases fit TRBD1. There are 14 residues in the CDR3. J was trimmed by 5 bases and V by 2 bases; bases with no gene match: 2. Germline CDR1 MNHNS, CDR2 SASEGT. This chain's CDR3 is CASSEPGQGTEAFF. As DNA, the CDR3 is TGTGCCAGCAGTGAACCGGGACAGGGGACTGAAGCTTTCTTT.

The chain combines TRBV7-9 with TRBJ2-7; D may be TRBD1 or TRBD2 (6 bases each). Looked up from germline, CDR1 is SEHNR and CDR2 is FQNEAQ (reference sequence). CDR3 length: 12 amino acids. The ends were cut back, 5 bases at V and 11 bases at J, with 16 bases in the middle. In DNA form, the CDR3 reads TGTGCCAGCAGCCTGGGGGACTGGGACAAGTACTTC. Residues: CASSLGDWDKYF.

This chain links TRBV5-1 with TRBJ2-1; a weak D match, TRBD1 (6 bases). V shed 2 bases and J shed 3 bases, with 9 bases lying between them. From germline, CDR1 is SGHRS and CDR2 YFSETQ. This CDR3 has 14 residues. The CDR3 loop is CASSFLTGYNEQFF. The CDR3 region has the DNA TGCGCCAGCAGCTTTTTGACAGGCTACAATGAGCAGTTCTTC.

This clone occurred a few times. V usage is TRBV5-1 and J usage is TRBJ1-3, with D unresolved. V was cut by 0 bases and J by 0 bases, with 10 bases left in between. The CDR3 is made up of 16 amino acids. Germline lookup yields CDR1 SGHRS and CDR2 YFSETQ. CDR3 nucleotide sequence: TGCGCCAGCAGCTTGGAAGCGGGATACTCTGGAAACACCATATATTTT. Its translation: CASSLEAGYSGNTIYF.

Points on this clone: Other nucleotide sequences from this sample produce the same CDR3. The V and J genes are TRBV2 and TRBJ2-7, with D unresolved. The germline V gene encodes CDR1 SNHLY and CDR2 FYNNEI. The CDR3 covers 11 residues. V lost 5 bases and J lost 3, with 5 bases in between. The CDR3 spells CASSLIYEQYF. CDR3 DNA: TGTGCCAGCAGTCTTATCTACGAGCAGTACTTC.

The chain carries TRBV4-1 and TRBJ1-3; 8 bases are a match to TRBD1. V trimming: 4 bases; J trimming: 2 bases; junction bases outside the gene matches: 4. Germline values: CDR1 MGHRA, CDR2 YSYEKL. The CDR3 is 15 amino acids. CDR3 amino acids: CASSRTGGPGNTIYF. DNA of the CDR3: TGCGCCAGCAGCCGAACAGGGGGACCTGGAAACACCATATATTTT.

This chain connects TRBV18 to TRBJ1-1; D not resolved. Germline values: CDR1 KGHSH, CDR2 LQKENI. The CDR3 is 14 amino acids. Deletions cut 3 bases from V and 5 bases from J, with 13 bases between. The CDR3 loop reads CASSPSTAGTEAFF. DNA for the CDR3: TGTGCCAGCTCACCCTCGACGGCGGGTACTGAAGCTTTCTTT.

The rearrangement links TRBV27 to TRBJ1-5, with D unclear. The CDR3 extends over 14 amino acids. The germline V and J ends were trimmed by 3 bases and 5 bases, with 11 bases remaining between them. Germline CDR1 and CDR2: MNHEY and SMNVEV (reference sequence). The CDR3 sequence is CASSFHGSDQPQHF. The CDR3 nucleotides read TGTGCCAGCAGTTTCCATGGATCCGATCAGCCCCAGCATTTT.

The V call is TRBV11-1, the J call TRBJ1-1; tentatively, D is TRBD1 (6 bases). V was trimmed by 2 bases and J by 3 bases, leaving 10 bases between them. The CDR3 consists of 14 residues. Germline CDR1 SGHAT, CDR2 FQDESV (reference sequence). The CDR3 DNA follows: TGTGCCAGCAGCTTACAGGGGTTGGACACTGAAGCTTTCTTT. This gives the protein CASSLQGLDTEAFF.

The chain has TRBV5-1 and TRBJ2-5; 15 positions agree with TRBD2. V was clipped by 3 bases and J by 5 bases; unmatched bases: 2. Germline V gives CDR1 SGHRS, CDR2 YFSETQ. The CDR3 consists of 15 residues. The CDR3 here is CASSSGLAGGETQYF. CDR3 bases: TGCGCCAGCAGCTCGGGACTAGCGGGAGGTGAGACCCAGTACTTC. Supplemented by reference TRBV5-1 and TRBJ2-5, the full variable domain reads KAGVTQTPRYLIKTRGQQVTLSCSPISGHRSVSWYQQTPGQGLQFLFEYFSETQRNKGNFPGRFSGRQFSNSRSEMNVSTLELGDSALYLCASSSGLAGGETQYFGPGTRLLVL.

The rearrangement uses TRBV6-1 and TRBJ2-7; TRBD1 might be the D (6 bases). Germline V CDR1 and CDR2: MNHNS, SASEGT. Trimming took 3 bases from V and 5 from J, leaving 20 bases between them. CDR3 length: 16 amino acids. Here the CDR3 reads CASSEQIGTSSNEQYF. Here the CDR3 DNA reads TGTGCCAGCAGTGAGCAGATAGGGACATCCTCTAACGAGCAGTACTTC.

The table lists this clone with a count of one. The V call is TRBV27, the J call TRBJ1-3; 7 bases line up with TRBD1. The J segment lost 0 bases and the V segment lost 2 bases, leaving 4 bases of the junction unmatched. CDR1 and CDR2 from the germline V gene are MNHEY and SMNVEV (reference sequence). This CDR3 region has 16 residues. Written as DNA, the CDR3 is TGTGCCAGCAGTTTAACAGGGGCCCTCTCTGGAAACACCATATATTTT. Its translation is CASSLTGALSGNTIYF.

This clone has just one count. The chain has TRBV7-6 and TRBJ2-5; possibly TRBD1 or TRBD2 for D (5 bases each). Trimming shortened V by 2 bases and J by 6 bases, and 22 bases separated the two germline ends. Germline V gene sequence: CDR1 SGHVS, CDR2 FNYEAQ. The CDR3 length is 17 residues. CDR3 coding DNA: TGTGCCAGCAGCTTAATCGGAGAGTCCCGGGTGGGACAGACCCAGTACTTC. Protein: CASSLIGESRVGQTQYF.

The genes are TRBV7-8 and TRBJ2-7; 14 bases fit TRBD2. J gave up 2 bases and V 4 bases, and 10 bases lay outside the gene matches. Germline V gives CDR1 SGHVS, CDR2 FQNEAQ. The CDR3 runs 18 residues. The CDR3 loop reads CASSSSPGLAGDTYEQYF. Written as DNA, the CDR3 is TGTGCCAGCAGCTCCTCTCCGGGACTAGCGGGAGATACCTACGAGCAGTACTTC.

This clone was recorded a few times. The rearrangement links TRBV4-1 to TRBJ2-5; a possible D gene is TRBD2 (5 bases). V was pared by 4 bases and J by 2 bases, with 17 bases between. The CDR3 spans 16 residues. CDR1 and CDR2 from the germline V gene are MGHRA and YSYEKL. This CDR3 is CASSPRPPSGQETQYF. The CDR3 nucleotides are TGCGCCAGCAGCCCTCGACCACCCTCGGGGCAAGAGACCCAGTACTTC.